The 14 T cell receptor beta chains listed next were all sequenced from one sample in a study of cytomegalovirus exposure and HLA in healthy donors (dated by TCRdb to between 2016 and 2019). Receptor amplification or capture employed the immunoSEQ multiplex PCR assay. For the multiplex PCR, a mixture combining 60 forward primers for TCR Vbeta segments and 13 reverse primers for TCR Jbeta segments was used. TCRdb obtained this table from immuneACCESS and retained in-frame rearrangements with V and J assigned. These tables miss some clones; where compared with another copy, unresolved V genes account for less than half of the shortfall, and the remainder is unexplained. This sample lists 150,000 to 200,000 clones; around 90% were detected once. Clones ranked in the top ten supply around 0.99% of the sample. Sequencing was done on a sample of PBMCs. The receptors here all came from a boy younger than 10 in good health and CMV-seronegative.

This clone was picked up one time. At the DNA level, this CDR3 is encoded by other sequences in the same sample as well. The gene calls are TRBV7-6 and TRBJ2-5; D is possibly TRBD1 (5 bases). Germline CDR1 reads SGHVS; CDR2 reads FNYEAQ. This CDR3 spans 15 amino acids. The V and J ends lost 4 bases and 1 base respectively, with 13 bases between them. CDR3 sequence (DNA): TGTGCCAGCAGCTCGCTAAGACAGTCCCAAGAGACCCAGTACTTC. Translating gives CASSSLRQSQETQYF.

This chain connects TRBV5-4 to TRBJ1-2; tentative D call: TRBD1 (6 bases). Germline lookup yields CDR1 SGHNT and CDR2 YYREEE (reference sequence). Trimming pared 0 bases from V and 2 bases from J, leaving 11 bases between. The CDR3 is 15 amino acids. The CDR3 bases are TGTGCCAGCAGCTTGGGGACAGCCCCGAACTATGGCTACACCTTC. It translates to CASSLGTAPNYGYTF.

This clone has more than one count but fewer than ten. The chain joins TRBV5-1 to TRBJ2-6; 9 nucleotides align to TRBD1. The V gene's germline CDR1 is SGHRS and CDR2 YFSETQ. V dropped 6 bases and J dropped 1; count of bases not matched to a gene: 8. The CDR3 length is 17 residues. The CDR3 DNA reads TGCGCCAGCACCCTGGGACAGGGCCCTTCTGGGGCCAACGTCCTGACTTTC. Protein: CASTLGQGPSGANVLTF.

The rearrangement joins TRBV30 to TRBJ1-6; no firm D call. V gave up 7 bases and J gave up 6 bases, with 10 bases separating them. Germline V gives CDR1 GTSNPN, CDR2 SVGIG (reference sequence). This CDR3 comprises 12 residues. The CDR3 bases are TGTGCCTTGGGAGACCTTAATTCACCCCTCCACTTT. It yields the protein CALGDLNSPLHF.

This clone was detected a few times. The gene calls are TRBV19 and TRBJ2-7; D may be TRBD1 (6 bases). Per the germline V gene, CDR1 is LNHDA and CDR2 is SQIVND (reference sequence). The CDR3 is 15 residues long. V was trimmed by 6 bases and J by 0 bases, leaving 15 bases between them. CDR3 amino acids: CASSRFRGSSYEQYF. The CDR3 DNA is TGTGCCAGTAGCCGATTCAGGGGCAGCTCCTACGAGCAGTACTTC.

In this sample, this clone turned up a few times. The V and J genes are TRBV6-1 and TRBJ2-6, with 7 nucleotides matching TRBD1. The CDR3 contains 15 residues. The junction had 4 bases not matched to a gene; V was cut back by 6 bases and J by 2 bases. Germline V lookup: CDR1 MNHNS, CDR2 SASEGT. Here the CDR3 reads CASSLTGAGANVLTF. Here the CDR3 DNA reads TGTGCCAGCAGCCTCACAGGGGCTGGGGCCAACGTCCTGACTTTC.

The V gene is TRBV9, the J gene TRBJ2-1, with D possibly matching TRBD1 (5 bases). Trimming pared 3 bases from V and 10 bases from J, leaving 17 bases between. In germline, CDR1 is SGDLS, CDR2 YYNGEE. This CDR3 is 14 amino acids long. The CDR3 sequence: CASSALMGPGEQFF. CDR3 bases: TGTGCCAGCAGCGCCTTGATGGGGCCAGGGGAGCAGTTCTTC.

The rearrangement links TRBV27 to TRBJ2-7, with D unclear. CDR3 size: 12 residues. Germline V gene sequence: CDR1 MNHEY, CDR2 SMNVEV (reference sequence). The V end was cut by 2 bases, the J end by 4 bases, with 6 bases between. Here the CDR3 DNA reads TGTGCCAGCAGTTTAGTATTTTACGAGCAGTACTTC. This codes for CASSLVFYEQYF.

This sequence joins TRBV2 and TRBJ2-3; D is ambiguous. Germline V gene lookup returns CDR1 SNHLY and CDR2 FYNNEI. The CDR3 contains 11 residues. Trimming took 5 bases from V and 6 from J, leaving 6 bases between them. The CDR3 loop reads CASSTADTQYF. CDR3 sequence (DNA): TGTGCCAGCAGTACCGCGGATACGCAGTATTTT. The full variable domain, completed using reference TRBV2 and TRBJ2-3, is EPEVTQTPSHQVTQMGQEVILRCVPISNHLYFYWYRQILGQKVEFLVSFYNNEISEKSEIFDDQFSVERPDGSNFTLKIRSTKLEDSAMYFCASSTADTQYFGPGTRLTVL.

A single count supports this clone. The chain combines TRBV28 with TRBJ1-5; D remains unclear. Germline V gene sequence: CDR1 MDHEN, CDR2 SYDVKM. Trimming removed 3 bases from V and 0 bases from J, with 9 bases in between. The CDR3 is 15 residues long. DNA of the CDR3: TGTGCCAGCAGTTTTCCAGGCAATAGCAATCAGCCCCAGCATTTT. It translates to CASSFPGNSNQPQHF. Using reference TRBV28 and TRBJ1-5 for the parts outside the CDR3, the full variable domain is DVKVTQSSRYLVKRTGEKVFLECVQDMDHENMFWYRQDPGLGLRLIYFSYDVKMKEKGDIPEGYSVSREKKERFSLILESASTNQTSMYLCASSFPGNSNQPQHFGDGTRLSIL.

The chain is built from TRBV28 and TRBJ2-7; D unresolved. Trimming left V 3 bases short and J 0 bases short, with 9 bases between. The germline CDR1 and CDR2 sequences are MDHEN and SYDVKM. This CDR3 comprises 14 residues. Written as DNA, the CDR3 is TGTGCCAGCAGTTTGCTAGGAGCCTCCTACGAGCAGTACTTC. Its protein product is CASSLLGASYEQYF.

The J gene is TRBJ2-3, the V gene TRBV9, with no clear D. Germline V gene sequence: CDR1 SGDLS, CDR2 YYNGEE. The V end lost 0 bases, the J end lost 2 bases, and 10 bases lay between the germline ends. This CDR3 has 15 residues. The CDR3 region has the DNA TGTGCCAGCAGCGTAGCTGTAACAGCCACAGATACGCAGTATTTT. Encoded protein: CASSVAVTATDTQYF.

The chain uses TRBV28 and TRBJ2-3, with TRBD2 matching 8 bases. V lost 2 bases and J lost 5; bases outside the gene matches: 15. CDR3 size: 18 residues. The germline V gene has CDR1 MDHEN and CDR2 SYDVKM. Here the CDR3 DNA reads TGTGCCAGCAGTTTAGCTGGTGTCGGACGTCGGGGGGGAGATACGCAGTATTTT. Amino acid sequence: CASSLAGVGRRGGDTQYF. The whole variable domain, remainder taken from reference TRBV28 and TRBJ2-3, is DVKVTQSSRYLVKRTGEKVFLECVQDMDHENMFWYRQDPGLGLRLIYFSYDVKMKEKGDIPEGYSVSREKKERFSLILESASTNQTSMYLCASSLAGVGRRGGDTQYFGPGTRLTVL.

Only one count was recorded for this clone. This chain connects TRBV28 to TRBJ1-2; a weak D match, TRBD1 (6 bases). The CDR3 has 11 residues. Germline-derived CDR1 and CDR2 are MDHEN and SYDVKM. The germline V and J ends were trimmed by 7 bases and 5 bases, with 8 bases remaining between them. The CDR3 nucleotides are TGTGCCAGCAAGGGGGTTTATGGCTACACCTTC. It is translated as CASKGVYGYTF.